This T cell receptor (beta chain) was documented in a study of chemoradiotherapy in HPV16-positive cancers. Concerning this clone itself: Its antigen is unidentified.

Clones were sequenced by immunoSEQ multiplex PCR, and TCRdb holds only the in-frame ones, with some missing. The repertoire holds approximately 12,000 clones, with approximately 93% as singletons. The study's findings and limits: Functional assays defining HPV-specific T cells used only a couple of HPV16-positive patients.

The length of the CDR3 is 15 residues. Germline V gives CDR1 SGDLS, CDR2 YYNGEE. Trimming at V came to 1 base and at J to 6 bases, leaving 4 bases not matched to a gene. The chain links TRBV9 to TRBJ2-1; 10 bases agree with TRBD1. The clonotype was recovered from a human donor with HPV-associated anogenital cancer. The sequenced sample was blood, obtained from a patient who underwent chemoradiotherapy. The CDR3 protein is CASSVSDRGRNEQFF. The CDR3 DNA reads as TGTGCCAGCAGCGTAAGCGACAGGGGGCGCAATGAGCAGTTCTTC.